These T cell receptor beta chains were read from a single sample in a study of T-cell memory formation after mild COVID-19. Via MiXCR, TCRdb re-called the 5' RACE reads, giving one row per CDR3 protein. The repertoire holds 200,000 to 250,000 distinct CDR3 sequences, with 8% to 10% as singletons. Sequences were obtained from PBMCs or a T cell subset sorted from them (not recorded which). These receptors all come from a man younger than 35 who had mild COVID-19 (a few samples of this study predate the infection). Cell type and time point are not known. Both conserved end residues are part of each CDR3. A D gene is named only where the DNA matches it firmly. A clone size is listed for some rows: how often the clone was seen (once, few, many), or a class if it is expanded.

>TRBV18|TRBJ2-3|few|TRBD2
CASSPTVASGASTDTQYF
TGTGCCAGCTCACCAACCGTGGCTAGCGGGGCCTCCACAGATACGCAGTATTTT
>TRBV10-3|TRBJ1-2|NA|TRBD1
CAIRLTGTNYGYTF
TGTGCCATCAGGCTGACAGGGACCAACTATGGCTACACCTTC
>TRBV7-2|TRBJ2-7|few|TRBD1
CASSADRGSEQYF
TGTGCCAGCAGCGCGGACAGGGGGAGCGAGCAGTACTTC
>TRBV6-5|TRBJ1-5|NA|NA
CASSTLPGKQPQHF
TGTGCCAGCAGCACCCTCCCAGGGAAACAGCCCCAGCATTTT
>TRBV12-3/TRBV12-4|TRBJ2-6|few|NA
CASSFEGSGANVLTF
TGTGCCAGCAGTTTCGAGGGATCTGGGGCCAACGTCCTGACTTTC
>TRBV5-1|TRBJ1-1|NA|TRBD1
CASSPLTGTGTPEAFF
TGCGCCAGCAGCCCCCTAACTGGGACAGGTACCCCTGAAGCTTTCTTT
>TRBV5-1|TRBJ2-4|many|NA
CASSLGQNLAKNIQYF
TGCGCCAGCAGCTTGGGCCAGAACTTAGCCAAAAACATTCAGTACTTC
>TRBV29-1|TRBJ2-3|NA|NA
CSVEAATSWSTDTQYF
TGCAGCGTTGAAGCCGCGACTAGTTGGAGCACAGATACGCAGTATTTT
>TRBV4-1|TRBJ2-7|few|NA
CASSQAPRPDYEQYF
TGCGCCAGCAGCCAAGCTCCAAGACCGGACTACGAGCAGTACTTC
>TRBV7-7|TRBJ2-3|many|NA
CASSPTGDTQYF
TGTGCTAGCAGCCCGACAGGAGATACGCAGTATTTT